This T cell receptor beta chain appears in the sequencing data of a study of CD8 T cells in ankylosing spondylitis. Study outcomes and limitations: There was a TCR beta motif, made of eight highly homologous variants, that appeared characteristic of ankylosing spondylitis blood.

TCRdb re-called the 5' RACE reads through MiXCR, storing one row per CDR3 protein. The sample comprises over 450,000 distinct CDR3 sequences, roughly an eighth of which are singletons, and around 6.8% rests with the top ten. This clonotype has a count of ten or more. Its target is unknown. The CDR3 contains 12 residues. Looked up from germline, CDR1 is SEHNR and CDR2 is FQNEAQ (reference sequence). Between the trimmed V and J ends, which lost 5 bases and 6 bases, there was a span of 9 bases. The chain is built from TRBV7-9 and TRBJ2-3, with no clear D. The sequenced sample was blood, either unsorted or a sorted T cell fraction (not recorded which). This clonotype was sampled from a male donor with ankylosing spondylitis. CDR3 coding DNA: TGTGCCAGCAGCCGAAACGAGGATACGCAGTATTTT. Residues: CASSRNEDTQYF.